A selection of T cell receptor beta chains follows, all from one sample in a study of CD8+ T cells in alopecia areata. Sequenced by immunoSEQ multiplex PCR; TCRdb stores in-frame clones only, minus some. Among 200,000 to 250,000 clones listed, less than 75% were seen once. Sequencing used CD4+ T cells sorted from blood, obtained at week 4, from a patient treated with tofacitinib. All receptors derive from a human donor with alopecia areata. The CDR3 runs from the conserved cysteine through the conserved F or W. A D gene is named only where the DNA matches it firmly. The size field is filled for only some rows; it gives once, few, many or a size class.

V	D	J	size	length	DNA	CDR3
TRBV7-3	-	TRBJ2-3	few	13	TGTGCCAGCAGCTCCGGGACCACAGATACGCAGTATTTT	CASSSGTTDTQYF
TRBV10-3	TRBD1	TRBJ2-2	few	14	TGTGCCATCAGCTCATCGACAGGGACCGGGGAGCTGTTTTTT	CAISSSTGTGELFF
TRBV9	-	TRBJ2-3	-	13	TGTGCCAGCAGCGTAGAACCCACAGATACGCAGTATTTT	CASSVEPTDTQYF
TRBV25-1	-	TRBJ2-5	-	14	TGTGCCAGCAGTGAATGGAGAAGCCAAGAGACCCAGTACTTC	CASSEWRSQETQYF
TRBV6-1	TRBD2	TRBJ2-7	-	14	TGTGCCAGCAGTTCCGGACTAGGATCTTACGAGCAGTACTTC	CASSSGLGSYEQYF
TRBV2	-	TRBJ2-5	-	12	TGTGCCAGCAGTGAAGTAGTGGAGACCCAGTACTTC	CASSEVVETQYF
TRBV7-2	TRBD1	TRBJ1-1	-	12	TGTGCCAGCAGCTTGGGACAGCAGTTAGCTTTCTTT	CASSLGQQLAFF
TRBV29-1	TRBD1	TRBJ1-2	-	13	TGCAGCGTTGACGGGACAGGGAAATATGGCTACACCTTC	CSVDGTGKYGYTF
TRBV27	-	TRBJ2-5	-	13	TGTGCCTCCCGGGGGCCGGGGCAAGAGACCCAGTACTTC	CASRGPGQETQYF
TRBV29-1	-	TRBJ2-7	-	12	TGCAGCGTAGGAGACATTCACTACGAGCAGTACTTC	CSVGDIHYEQYF
TRBV30	TRBD1	TRBJ1-4	-	13	TGTGCCCACGGGTACAGGGGGCATGAAAAACTGTTTTTT	CAHGYRGHEKLFF
TRBV5-1	TRBD1	TRBJ1-2	-	12	TGCGCCAGCAGTAACGACAGGGGCCCGGGTCACTTC	CASSNDRGPGHF
TRBV11-2	TRBD2	TRBJ2-1	-	15	TGTGCCAGCTCCAAAGAGAGCGGGGGGTACAATGAGCAGTTCTTC	CASSKESGGYNEQFF
TRBV13	TRBD2	TRBJ2-4	-	19	TGTGCCAGCAGCGCAGTGGGGACTAGCGGGGGATGGGCCAAAAACATTCAGTACTTC	CASSAVGTSGGWAKNIQYF
TRBV9	TRBD1	TRBJ1-6	-	12	TGTGCCAGCAGCGACAGGGGTTCACCCCTCCACTTT	CASSDRGSPLHF
TRBV7-2	TRBD2	TRBJ2-3	-	17	TGTGCCAGCAGCTTAGAATTAGCGGGGGGGCGGGCAGATACGCAGTATTTT	CASSLELAGGRADTQYF
TRBV14	-	TRBJ2-4	-	13	TGTGCCAGCAGCCAAGATAGTTGGAACATTCAGTACTTC	CASSQDSWNIQYF
TRBV29-1	-	TRBJ1-5	-	14	TGCAGCGTCCCTCGTGGCAGAACAAATCAGCCCCAGCATTTT	CSVPRGRTNQPQHF
TRBV4-1	-	TRBJ1-1	-	14	TGCGCCAGCAGCCAACCGACAGAGAACACTGAAGCTTTCTTT	CASSQPTENTEAFF
TRBV27	-	TRBJ1-2	-	13	TGTGCCAGCAGTTTCGACAGAGAGTATGGCTACACCTTC	CASSFDREYGYTF
TRBV29-1	-	TRBJ1-1	once	14	TGCAGCGTTGATTTGGGGGCGGGGAACACTGAAGCTTTCTTT	CSVDLGAGNTEAFF
TRBV29-1	-	TRBJ2-3	-	14	TGCAGCGTTGGGGGGGGACAGGGCACAGATACGCAGTATTTT	CSVGGGQGTDTQYF
TRBV5-1	-	TRBJ1-1	once	17	TGCGCCAGCAGCTTGACAGGGAGCTTCGGAGGGAACACTGAAGCTTTCTTT	CASSLTGSFGGNTEAFF
TRBV20-1	-	TRBJ1-2	-	11	TGCAGTGCGAGGACAGTCTATGGCTACACCTTC	CSARTVYGYTF
TRBV5-6	TRBD1	TRBJ1-2	-	15	TGTGCCAGCAGCCCAAGGGGACAGAGAAACTATGGCTACACCTTC	CASSPRGQRNYGYTF
TRBV7-2	-	TRBJ1-2	-	16	TGTGCCAGCAGCTTAAACCCCCTCCCAGGGTCAACGGGCTACACCTTC	CASSLNPLPGSTGYTF
TRBV29-1	-	TRBJ2-1	-	14	TGCAGCGTCCTTAGAGGGCTTTCCTACAATGAGCAGTTCTTC	CSVLRGLSYNEQFF
TRBV5-1	-	TRBJ2-5	few	14	TGCGCCAGCAGCTTGCAGCGAAGACAAGAGACCCAGTACTTC	CASSLQRRQETQYF
TRBV9	-	TRBJ1-1	-	15	TGTGCCAGCAGCGCCCTTATCGGCGGAGGGACTGAAGCTTTCTTT	CASSALIGGGTEAFF
TRBV4-1	-	TRBJ2-3	once	16	TGCGCCAGCAGCCAAGATCCGGCGGGGGCCATTAATACGCAGTATTTT	CASSQDPAGAINTQYF
TRBV7-2	-	TRBJ2-7	-	13	TGTGCCAGCAGCTTAGCGGTGGTTTACGAGCAGTACTTC	CASSLAVVYEQYF
TRBV21-1	-	TRBJ1-2	-	11	TGTGCCAGCAGCTCCGCCAGGGGCTACACCTTC	CASSSARGYTF
TRBV30	-	TRBJ1-5	once	17	TGTGCCTGGAGTGTACATTCTTTGATGGGTAGTAATCAGCCCCAGCATTTT	CAWSVHSLMGSNQPQHF
TRBV6-6	TRBD1	TRBJ1-4	few	16	TGTGCCAGCAGCCTCCAACCGGGACAGGCTCTTGAAAAACTGTTTTTT	CASSLQPGQALEKLFF
TRBV4-1	TRBD1	TRBJ2-7	-	14	TGCGCCAGCAGCCAGGGACAGGCAATCTACGAGCAGTACTTC	CASSQGQAIYEQYF
TRBV27	-	TRBJ2-1	-	13	TGTGCCAGCAGTTCGGGCCCCCGCAATGAGCAGTTCTTC	CASSSGPRNEQFF
TRBV7-8	-	TRBJ1-2	-	13	TGTGCCAGCAGCGCCCTAGCAGGAAATGGCTACACCTTC	CASSALAGNGYTF
TRBV2	TRBD2	TRBJ2-3	-	13	TGTGCCAGCATGGCGGGGGGAACAGATACGCAGTATTTT	CASMAGGTDTQYF
TRBV11-2	-	TRBJ2-7	-	14	TGTGCCAGCAGCCCGACGACTGAAACCTACGAGCAGTACTTC	CASSPTTETYEQYF
TRBV11-2	TRBD2	TRBJ2-5	-	16	TGTGCCAGCACCGAGACTAGCGGGGGGTACCAAGAGACCCAGTACTTC	CASTETSGGYQETQYF
TRBV18	TRBD1	TRBJ1-5	once	15	TGTGCCAGCTCCTCGGGACAGTTACTTAATCAGCCCCAGCATTTT	CASSSGQLLNQPQHF
TRBV25-1	-	TRBJ2-7	-	12	TGTGCCAGCAGTGACTTAGCTCACGAGCAGTACTTC	CASSDLAHEQYF
TRBV19	TRBD1	TRBJ1-5	-	17	TGTGCCAGTAGTCCTACTGGACAGGGCGGTAATACTCAGCCCCAGCATTTT	CASSPTGQGGNTQPQHF
TRBV12-5	TRBD1	TRBJ2-6	many	16	TGTGCTAGTGGTTTGAACAGGGGCCCTGGGGCCAACGTCCTGACTTTC	CASGLNRGPGANVLTF
TRBV6-5	-	TRBJ1-2	few	14	TGTGCCAGCAGGAATCAGGGGAGGAACTATGGCTACACCTTC	CASRNQGRNYGYTF
TRBV30	-	TRBJ2-5	-	12	TGTGCCTGGAGTCCGAGCGAAGAGACCCAGTACTTC	CAWSPSEETQYF
TRBV30	-	TRBJ1-2	once	12	TGTGCCTGGAGTACACTCAGGGGTGGCTACACCTTC	CAWSTLRGGYTF
TRBV4-3	TRBD1	TRBJ1-2	-	15	TGCGCCAGCAGCCCAGGGACAGGTTTTCACTATGGCTACACCTTC	CASSPGTGFHYGYTF
TRBV12-5	-	TRBJ1-1	-	13	TGTGCTAGTGGATCGGACAGGAACACTGAAGCTTTCTTT	CASGSDRNTEAFF
TRBV5-1	-	TRBJ2-3	-	13	TGCGCCAGCAGCTTGGCCAGCACAGATACGCAGTATTTT	CASSLASTDTQYF